Following are 26 T cell receptor beta chains from one sample sequenced in a study of identical twins. One entry per CDR3 protein results from TCRdb running MiXCR on the 5' RACE reads. The sample lists 420,000 or so distinct CDR3 sequences, around a sixth occurring once. Sequenced input: naive T cells sorted from blood. The receptors were sampled from a man aged 45 to 65 in good health.

The J gene is TRBJ2-1, the V gene TRBV6-2 or TRBV6-3, with a possible D match to TRBD2 (6 bases). Germline CDR1 MNHEY, CDR2 SVGEGT. Trimming removed 4 bases at V and 0 bases at J, with 13 bases between. The CDR3 sequence is 16 residues long. CDR3 sequence (DNA): TGTGCCAGCAGTTCTCTTCTCGGGAGCTCCTACAATGAGCAGTTCTTC. Its protein is CASSSLLGSSYNEQFF.

The genes are TRBV20-1 and TRBJ1-1; 8 bases match TRBD1. The CDR3 contains 15 residues. Germline-derived CDR1 and CDR2 are DFQATT and SNEGSKA (reference sequence). The ends lost 0 bases at V and 4 bases at J; junction bases unmatched: 7. The CDR3 coding sequence is TGCAGTGCTAGAGATCCAGGGGGCGGCGGCACTGAAGCTTTCTTT. This codes for CSARDPGGGGTEAFF.

There are a few counts of this clonotype. This chain joins TRBV7-3 and TRBJ2-1, with 7 bases aligning to TRBD2. CDR3 length equals 15 residues. In germline, CDR1 is SGHTA, CDR2 FQGTGA. V was clipped by 2 bases and J by 4 bases; unmatched bases: 5. CDR3 loop: CASSLGPAGYNEQFF. The CDR3 bases are TGTGCCAGCAGCTTAGGGCCAGCGGGGTACAATGAGCAGTTCTTC. The complete variable domain, with remaining parts taken from reference TRBV7-3 and TRBJ2-1, reads GAGVSQTPSNKVTEKGKYVELRCDPISGHTALYWYRQSLGQGPEFLIYFQGTGAADDSGLPNDRFFAVRPEGSVSTLKIQRTERGDSAVYLCASSLGPAGYNEQFFGPGTRLTVL.

The rearrangement uses TRBV18 and TRBJ1-4, with D possibly being TRBD1 (5 bases). Trimming left V 4 bases short and J 5 bases short, with 14 bases between. Germline V gene sequence: CDR1 KGHSH, CDR2 LQKENI. The CDR3 sequence is 15 residues long. CDR3 DNA: TGTGCCAGCTCACTTATCTCAGGGTCCAATGAAAAACTGTTTTTT. It translates to CASSLISGSNEKLFF.

The chain carries TRBV18 and TRBJ1-1; no reliable D call. Trimming stripped 3 bases from V and 2 bases from J, with 10 bases between. The CDR3 covers 14 residues. Germline CDR1 reads KGHSH; CDR2 reads LQKENI. CDR3 sequence: CASSPSRINTEAFF. The CDR3 coding sequence is TGTGCCAGCTCACCGTCCAGGATCAACACTGAAGCTTTCTTT. The entire variable domain, with the rest obtained from reference TRBV18 and TRBJ1-1, is as follows: NAGVMQNPRHLVRRRGQEARLRCSPMKGHSHVYWYRQLPEEGLKFMVYLQKENIIDESGMPKERFSAEFPKEGPSILRIQQVVRGDSAAYFCASSPSRINTEAFFGQGTRLTVV.

This clonotype was seen a single time. The chain couples TRBV2 to TRBJ2-1; 13 bases fit TRBD2. CDR3 size: 14 residues. Germline trimming cut 6 bases from V and 7 bases from J; bases unmatched to any gene: 3. Germline CDR1 is SNHLY and CDR2 is FYNNEI. CDR3 in DNA: TGTGCCAGCAGGGGACTAGCGGGAAAGAATGAGCAGTTCTTC. It is translated as CASRGLAGKNEQFF.

This rearrangement joins TRBV29-1 to TRBJ1-1, with D possibly being TRBD1 (5 bases). The CDR3 is 13 amino acids. Germline-derived CDR1 and CDR2 are SQVTM and ANQGSEA. Trimming shortened V by 6 bases and J by 1 base, and 12 bases separated the two germline ends. The CDR3 DNA reads TGCAGCGTCCGGGGGACGGCGAACACTGAAGCTTTCTTT. It translates to CSVRGTANTEAFF. The full variable domain, its missing parts supplied by reference TRBV29-1 and TRBJ1-1, is SAVISQKPSRDICQRGTSLTIQCQVDSQVTMMFWYRQQPGQSLTLIATANQGSEATYESGFVIDKFPISRPNLTFSTLTVSNMSPEDSSIYLCSVRGTANTEAFFGQGTRLTVV.

The chain carries TRBV7-9 and TRBJ2-7, with D tentatively TRBD1 or TRBD2 (5 bases each). The CDR3 has 15 residues. V dropped 2 bases and J dropped 2 bases, with 13 bases sitting between them. The germline gives CDR1 SEHNR, CDR2 FQNEAQ (reference sequence). The CDR3 reads CASSLFGDRTYEQYF. The CDR3 coding sequence is TGTGCCAGCAGCTTATTCGGGGACCGAACCTACGAGCAGTACTTC.

This clonotype was observed a few times. The J gene is TRBJ2-7, the V gene TRBV11-2, with 10 nucleotides matching TRBD2. The CDR3 consists of 15 residues. J lost 4 bases, V lost 1 base, and 4 bases had no gene match. Germline CDR1 reads SGHAT; CDR2 reads FQNNGV. The CDR3 protein is CASSLVLAGEYEQYF. In nucleotides, the CDR3 is TGTGCCAGCAGCTTAGTTCTAGCGGGAGAGTACGAGCAGTACTTC.

The chain employs TRBV15 and TRBJ2-5, with D tentatively TRBD2 (6 bases). The germline V and J ends were trimmed by 0 bases and 9 bases, with 26 bases remaining between them. Germline CDR1 reads LNHNV; CDR2 reads YYDKDF (reference sequence). This CDR3 region has 18 residues. In nucleotides, the CDR3 is TGTGCCACCAGCAGAGATCTTGTGGTTGTGACTAGGGCAGGTGCCCAGTACTTC. Its protein is CATSRDLVVVTRAGAQYF.

This clonotype has ten or more counts. The rearrangement links TRBV20-1 to TRBJ1-1; TRBD1 is a possible D gene (5 bases). The CDR3 loop spans 14 amino acids. The V end was cut by 1 base, the J end by 3 bases, with 12 bases between. Germline V gene sequence: CDR1 DFQATT, CDR2 SNEGSKA (reference sequence). DNA of the CDR3: TGCAGTGCTAGAGCATTTAGGGGAGACACTGAAGCTTTCTTT. It specifies CSARAFRGDTEAFF.

With regard to this clonotype: At one end, the junction sequence differs from germline, possibly due to a read error. The V and J genes are TRBV6-2 or TRBV6-3 and TRBJ2-2, with D hard to call. The germline gives CDR1 MNHEY, CDR2 SVGEGT. The CDR3 has 16 residues. The CDR3 is CASRTSWAPNTEELFF. CDR3 coding DNA: TGTGCCAGCAGAACAAGTTGGGCCCCGAACACCGAGGAGCTGTTTTTT.

This clonotype was found a few times. The chain carries TRBV5-1 and TRBJ2-7, with 7 bases identical to TRBD1. Germline CDR1 SGHRS, CDR2 YFSETQ. The J segment lost 2 bases and the V segment lost 5 bases, leaving 10 bases of the junction unmatched. The CDR3 is 15 amino acids. The CDR3 DNA is TGCGCCAGCAGTCTGACAGGGACGGTGGCCTACGAGCAGTACTTC. This encodes CASSLTGTVAYEQYF.

The chain employs TRBV27 and TRBJ1-4; tentative D call: TRBD1 (6 bases). V shed 1 base and J shed 5 bases, with 17 bases lying between them. CDR3 length: 17 residues. Germline CDR1 and CDR2: MNHEY and SMNVEV (reference sequence). This chain's CDR3 is CASSLLGWEGVNEKLFF. The CDR3, as DNA: TGTGCCAGCAGTTTATTAGGCTGGGAGGGGGTAAATGAAAAACTGTTTTTT.

The chain couples TRBV20-1 to TRBJ1-6; TRBD1 matches at 10 bases. With 2 bases clipped from V and 2 bases from J, the junction kept 3 bases outside the gene matches. This CDR3 spans 16 amino acids. Germline V CDR1 and CDR2: DFQATT, SNEGSKA (reference sequence). CDR3 in DNA: TGCAGTGCTAGAAGGGACAGGGGAGCCTATAATTCACCCCTCCACTTT. Its translation is CSARRDRGAYNSPLHF.

This chain uses TRBV29-1 with TRBJ2-1; D unresolved. The CDR3 consists of 12 residues. Germline V gene data show CDR1 as SQVTM and CDR2 as ANQGSEA. V dropped 0 bases and J dropped 9 bases, with 9 bases sitting between them. The CDR3 region is CSVEEGLGEQFF. As DNA, the CDR3 is TGCAGCGTTGAAGAAGGTTTGGGTGAGCAGTTCTTC.

This clonotype was seen at least ten times. This rearrangement joins TRBV5-1 to TRBJ2-2; D unclear. There are 19 residues in the CDR3. Germline V CDR1 and CDR2: SGHRS, YFSETQ. Deletions cut 0 bases from V and 1 base from J, with 19 bases between. The CDR3 spells CASSLAALGSTRNTGELFF. The CDR3 bases are TGCGCCAGCAGCTTGGCCGCTTTAGGTTCGACCAGGAACACCGGGGAGCTGTTTTTT.

J is TRBJ1-1 and V is TRBV7-2, with 9 bases fitting TRBD1. CDR1 SGHTA and CDR2 FQGNSA come from the germline V gene. V gave up 3 bases and J gave up 5 bases; unmatched junction bases: 7. The CDR3 length is 15 residues. CDR3 in amino acids: CASSLWGQGKTEAFF. The CDR3, as DNA: TGTGCCAGCAGCTTGTGGGGACAGGGAAAAACTGAAGCTTTCTTT.

In its sample, this clonotype was seen many times. The CDR3 reads CSARGAGKSEQFF. CDR3 DNA sequence: TGCAGTGCTAGGGGAGCGGGTAAGAGTGAGCAGTTCTTC. The chain carries TRBV20-1 and TRBJ2-1; TRBD2 is a possible D gene (6 bases). Per the germline V gene, CDR1 is DFQATT and CDR2 is SNEGSKA (reference sequence). This CDR3 comprises 13 residues. The V end lost 3 bases, the J end lost 9 bases, and 15 bases lay between the germline ends.

This clonotype was detected many times. The chain carries TRBV20-1 and TRBJ1-5; D gene ambiguous. The V end was cut by 0 bases, the J end by 5 bases, with 11 bases between. Germline values: CDR1 DFQATT, CDR2 SNEGSKA (reference sequence). CDR3 size: 14 residues. In DNA, the CDR3 is TGCAGTGCTAGAGAAGTAAAGGGTCATCAGCCCCAGCATTTT. It codes for CSAREVKGHQPQHF.

This chain links TRBV10-3 with TRBJ2-7; the match to TRBD2 covers 8 bases. The CDR3 has 15 residues. In germline, CDR1 is ENHRY, CDR2 SYGVKD. Trimming at V came to 0 bases and at J to 3 bases, leaving 4 bases not matched to a gene. DNA for the CDR3: TGTGCCATCAGTGAGTCGACTAGCGCAGGCTACGAGCAGTACTTC. Translated: CAISESTSAGYEQYF.

This clonotype was recorded many times. The chain links TRBV20-1 to TRBJ2-3; D possibly corresponds to TRBD2 (6 bases). The CDR3 has 16 residues. Germline lookup yields CDR1 DFQATT and CDR2 SNEGSKA (reference sequence). Trimming removed 6 bases at V and 4 bases at J, with 23 bases between. The DNA of the CDR3 is TGCAGTGCAATTCACCCGTGGGAGGTGGTGGCAGATACGCAGTATTTT. This sequence encodes CSAIHPWEVVADTQYF.

This clonotype was picked up many times. The chain joins TRBV20-1 to TRBJ2-3; D ambiguous. This CDR3 contains 15 residues. Deletions cut 6 bases from V and 4 bases from J, with 20 bases between. Germline values: CDR1 DFQATT, CDR2 SNEGSKA (reference sequence). CDR3 coding DNA: TGCAGTGCCCTACCGCCGAGGTTGGAGCCAGATACGCAGTATTTT. Translating it yields CSALPPRLEPDTQYF.

The gene calls are TRBV20-1 and TRBJ1-2; the D gene is possibly TRBD1 (6 bases). Germline CDR1 is DFQATT and CDR2 is SNEGSKA (reference sequence). The CDR3 is made up of 16 amino acids. CDR3 nucleotides: TGCAGCTCAGACGGGGCCCTCAGGGGCAGGGACTATGGCTACACCTTC. Protein product: CSSDGALRGRDYGYTF.

This clonotype was picked up a small number of times. The chain is built from TRBV12-3 or TRBV12-4 and TRBJ1-5; TRBD1 aligns across 7 bases. V gave up 7 bases and J gave up 9 bases; unmatched junction bases: 9. This CDR3 comprises 13 residues. The CDR3 spells CASTRRGRGPQHF. The CDR3 DNA reads TGTGCCAGCACAAGGAGGGGGCGGGGGCCCCAGCATTTT.

This clonotype has just a few counts. The chain uses TRBV7-9 and TRBJ2-7; 10 positions match TRBD2. The V gene end was trimmed by 6 bases and the J gene end by 2 bases; junction bases not matched to a gene: 4. The CDR3 contains 14 residues. CDR1 is SEHNR, CDR2 FQNEAQ, per germline (reference sequence). As DNA, the CDR3 is TGTGCCAGCAGTAGCGGGGGGCTCGCCTACGAGCAGTACTTC. Its protein is CASSSGGLAYEQYF.